The 8 T cell receptor beta chains in this list originate from one sample, sequenced in a study of shared clonotypes between healthy human individuals. The repertoire was sequenced with immunoSEQ multiplex PCR; TCRdb's copy has only in-frame clones and lacks some. The sample shows more than 550,000 clones, 92% of them seen only once. Selected positively for CCR7 and CD45RO-negative, naive CD8 cells excluded terminally differentiated effector memory CD45RA+ cells. The sample was naive CD8+ T cells sorted from blood. The receptors derive from a young man in good health.

In the case of this clone: One end of the junction fails to match germline, which may point to a read error. V is TRBV6-5 and J is TRBJ2-1; 9 bases align to TRBD1. CDR1 is MNHEY, CDR2 SVGAGI, per germline. The CDR3 totals 13 residues. The CDR3 sequence is CATAMDRGNEQFF. CDR3 bases: TGCGCGACGGCAATGGACAGGGGCAATGAGCAGTTCTTC.

The chain combines TRBV6-5 with TRBJ2-5; 8 nucleotides line up with TRBD2. The J call may be in error: the DNA end matches TRBJ2-7 better. Per germline, CDR1 MNHEY and CDR2 SVGAGI. This CDR3 spans 14 amino acids. The CDR3 bases are TGTGCCAGCAGTTACTCGACTAGCGCCTACGAGCAGTACTTC. This encodes CASSYSTSAYEQYF.

This clone occurred once. The CDR3 nucleotides read TGTGCCAGCAGTGACAGGGCCGGGAACACTGAAGCTTTCTTT. Its translation: CASSDRAGNTEAFF. The V gene is TRBV6-1, the J gene TRBJ1-1; possible D gene TRBD1, 5 bases. The CDR3 loop spans 14 amino acids. Trimming took off 3 bases at V and 1 base at J, with 9 bases between the two ends. CDR1 is MNHNS, CDR2 SASEGT, per germline.

This chain uses TRBV6-1 with TRBJ1-5; D is unclear. CDR1 is MNHNS, CDR2 SASEGT, per germline. The CDR3 has 13 residues. V was shortened by 8 bases and J by 3 bases, with 11 bases between the two germline ends. The CDR3 region has the DNA TGTGCCAGCGGGGAGGACGTCAATCAGCCCCAGCATTTT. Amino acids: CASGEDVNQPQHF.

The gene calls are TRBV29-1 and TRBJ2-1; 8 positions agree with TRBD2. V dropped 3 bases and J dropped 2; count of bases not matched to a gene: 6. The length of the CDR3 is 15 residues. Germline CDR1 and CDR2: SQVTM and ANQGSEA. CDR3 residues: CSVELAGSPYNEQFF. For the CDR3, the DNA is TGCAGCGTTGAGTTAGCGGGAAGCCCCTACAATGAGCAGTTCTTC.

The chain recombines TRBV4-3 with TRBJ2-1, with D uncertain. This CDR3 is built from 13 residues. Trimming shortened V by 4 bases and J by 8 bases, and 12 bases separated the two germline ends. Germline V gene sequence: CDR1 LGHNA, CDR2 YSLEER. This chain's CDR3 is CASSPTESYEQFF. Here the CDR3 DNA reads TGCGCCAGCAGCCCCACCGAGTCCTATGAGCAGTTCTTC.

In this sample, this clone turned up a few times. The chain has TRBV9 and TRBJ2-1; D unclear. Looked up from germline, CDR1 is SGDLS and CDR2 is YYNGEE. The CDR3 loop spans 16 amino acids. Trimming removed 0 bases at V and 0 bases at J, with 10 bases between. The CDR3 DNA sequence: TGTGCCAGCAGCGTAGGGGGTAGGAGCTCCTACAATGAGCAGTTCTTC. Protein: CASSVGGRSSYNEQFF.

Turning to this clone: Different DNA sequences within this sample yield the same CDR3. The chain has TRBV28 and TRBJ1-5; 8 nucleotides match TRBD1. The CDR3 totals 14 residues. The ends lost 5 bases at V and 4 bases at J; junction bases unmatched: 4. Germline V gives CDR1 MDHEN, CDR2 SYDVKM. The CDR3 is CASSLDRVNQPQHF. The CDR3 coding sequence is TGTGCCAGCAGTCTGGACAGGGTTAATCAGCCCCAGCATTTT.